Shown below are 29 T cell receptor beta chains from a single sample sequenced in a study of control samples from healthy donors and cancer patients. Some clones are missing from TCRdb's copy, which holds only in-frame ones; the method was immunoSEQ multiplex PCR. Of some 130,000 clones listed, around 93% are singletons. What was sequenced was blood. These receptors all stem from a woman between 45 and 65 years old in good health.

The chain combines TRBV30 with TRBJ1-1, with D hard to call. Germline loops: CDR1 GTSNPN, CDR2 SVGIG (reference sequence). Trimming shortened V by 3 bases and J by 1 base, and 12 bases separated the two germline ends. The CDR3 extends over 14 amino acids. CDR3 coding DNA: TGTGCCTGGAGCCCAAGGACCGCGAACACTGAAGCTTTCTTT. Protein sequence: CAWSPRTANTEAFF. Using reference TRBV30 and TRBJ1-1 for the parts outside the CDR3, the full variable domain is SQTIHQWPATLVQPVGSPLSLECTVEGTSNPNLYWYRQAAGRGLQLLFYSVGIGQISSEVPQNLSASRPQDRQFILSSKKLLLSDSGFYLCAWSPRTANTEAFFGQGTRLTVV.

V gene TRBV5-4 combines with J gene TRBJ1-2; D is unclear. The V and J ends lost 3 bases and 4 bases respectively, with 13 bases between them. From germline, CDR1 is SGHNT and CDR2 YYREEE (reference sequence). This CDR3 contains 14 residues. CDR3 sequence (DNA): TGTGCCAGCAGCTCCCCCGGTGACTTCTATGGCTACACCTTC. It is translated as CASSSPGDFYGYTF.

The chain employs TRBV7-9 and TRBJ2-3; D is uncertain. Trimming shortened V by 4 bases and J by 2 bases, and 13 bases separated the two germline ends. The CDR3 spans 15 residues. Germline CDR1 is SEHNR and CDR2 is FQNEAQ (reference sequence). CDR3 sequence: CASSSGLGSTDTQYF. CDR3 in DNA: TGTGCCAGCAGCTCGGGCCTGGGTTCCACAGATACGCAGTATTTT. The variable domain in full, completed from reference TRBV7-9 and TRBJ2-3, reads DTGVSQNPRHKITKRGQNVTFRCDPISEHNRLYWYRQTLGQGPEFLTYFQNEAQLEKSRLLSDRFSAERPKGSFSTLEIQRTEQGDSAMYLCASSSGLGSTDTQYFGPGTRLTVL.

In regard to this clone: Other DNA sequences in the same sample also yield this CDR3. V gene TRBV27 combines with J gene TRBJ1-2, with D possibly being TRBD1 (6 bases). Per germline, CDR1 MNHEY and CDR2 SMNVEV (reference sequence). V dropped 0 bases and J dropped 4 bases, with 9 bases sitting between them. The CDR3 covers 14 residues. The CDR3 loop is CASSLSGGSYGYTF. CDR3 nucleotide sequence: TGTGCCAGCAGTTTATCCGGGGGCAGCTATGGCTACACCTTC.

The CDR3 DNA is TGTGCCAGCAGCAACCGAGGGGGAGGGGCCGCAGCGAATTCACCCCTCCACTTT. This sequence encodes CASSNRGGGAAANSPLHF. The rearrangement uses TRBV28 and TRBJ1-6, with D tentatively TRBD1 (6 bases). Trimming took off 6 bases at V and 7 bases at J, with 25 bases between the two ends. Germline V lookup: CDR1 MDHEN, CDR2 SYDVKM. This CDR3 is 18 amino acids long. Supplemented by reference TRBV28 and TRBJ1-6, the full variable domain reads DVKVTQSSRYLVKRTGEKVFLECVQDMDHENMFWYRQDPGLGLRLIYFSYDVKMKEKGDIPEGYSVSREKKERFSLILESASTNQTSMYLCASSNRGGGAAANSPLHFGNGTRLTVT.

The chain carries TRBV14 and TRBJ2-7; no reliable D call. The CDR3 totals 11 residues. From germline, CDR1 is SGHDN and CDR2 FVKESK. The V end was cut by 4 bases, the J end by 3 bases, with 4 bases between. CDR3 residues: CASSRGYEQYF. The CDR3 region has the DNA TGTGCCAGCAGCCGGGGCTACGAGCAGTACTTC.

The chain is built from TRBV29-1 and TRBJ1-2; 11 bases align to TRBD1. The CDR3 sequence is 12 residues long. Per germline, CDR1 SQVTM and CDR2 ANQGSEA. The junction had 0 bases not matched to a gene; V was cut back by 7 bases and J by 2 bases. The CDR3, as DNA: TGCAGCGGGACAGGGGGCAACTATGGCTACACCTTC. This sequence encodes CSGTGGNYGYTF.

This sequence joins TRBV7-2 and TRBJ1-2; D not certain. V was clipped by 1 base and J by 3 bases, with 15 bases between them. Germline loops: CDR1 SGHTA, CDR2 FQGNSA. The CDR3 consists of 16 residues. CDR3 sequence: CASSLVAQPRDYGYTF. The CDR3 nucleotides read TGTGCCAGCAGCTTAGTGGCTCAGCCTAGGGACTATGGCTACACCTTC.

This clone was detected only once. The gene calls are TRBV2 and TRBJ1-2; D gene uncertain. The length of the CDR3 is 14 residues. V shed 0 bases and J shed 4 bases, with 9 bases lying between them. In germline, CDR1 is SNHLY, CDR2 FYNNEI. The chain's CDR3 is CASSEAAGLYGYTF. The CDR3 DNA is TGTGCCAGCAGTGAAGCGGCGGGCCTCTATGGCTACACCTTC.

V gene TRBV19 combines with J gene TRBJ1-5, with 7 nucleotides matching TRBD1. The CDR3 spans 15 residues. V lost 4 bases, J lost 0 bases, and 3 bases stayed unmatched. In germline, CDR1 is LNHDA, CDR2 SQIVND (reference sequence). This chain's CDR3 is CASSRQGDSNQPQHF. The CDR3 DNA follows: TGTGCCAGTAGTAGACAGGGTGATAGCAATCAGCCCCAGCATTTT.

As concerns this clone: The same CDR3 is also encoded by other DNA sequences in this sample. The chain has TRBV6-5 and TRBJ1-2; 10 nucleotides agree with TRBD1. Germline CDR1 is MNHEY and CDR2 is SVGAGI. V dropped 5 bases and J dropped 8; count of bases not matched to a gene: 5. The CDR3 is 13 residues long. The CDR3 nucleotides are TGTGCCAGCAGTAGGGGACAGGGGCTGGGCTACACCTTC. Translating gives CASSRGQGLGYTF.

Only one count was recorded for this clone. The chain uses TRBV10-3 and TRBJ1-1; a weak D match, TRBD1 (5 bases). Trimming left V 10 bases short and J 5 bases short, with 20 bases between. The CDR3 covers 14 residues. Germline CDR1 ENHRY, CDR2 SYGVKD. The chain's CDR3 is CATRGGVLITEAFF. The CDR3 DNA is TGTGCCACCCGGGGAGGGGTTCTTATTACTGAAGCTTTCTTT.

This clone was detected only once. The chain carries TRBV9 and TRBJ2-7; D is possibly TRBD2 (6 bases). The V gene lost 0 bases and the J gene lost 3 bases, with 13 bases spanning the gap. The germline V gene has CDR1 SGDLS and CDR2 YYNGEE. This CDR3 has 15 residues. The CDR3 DNA is TGTGCCAGCAGCGTAGGTGCCGCGGAGGGCTACGAGCAGTACTTC. Encoded protein: CASSVGAAEGYEQYF.

The chain links TRBV5-1 to TRBJ1-1; D ambiguous. The CDR3 sequence is 13 residues long. In germline, CDR1 is SGHRS, CDR2 YFSETQ. V was clipped by 0 bases and J by 7 bases, with 10 bases between them. For the CDR3, the DNA is TGCGCCAGCAGCTTGGATGGGGTAGGTGAAGCTTTCTTT. As protein: CASSLDGVGEAFF.

V usage is TRBV2 and J usage is TRBJ2-3; maybe TRBD2 (5 bases). The V end lost 3 bases, the J end lost 2 bases, and 9 bases lay between the germline ends. There are 14 residues in the CDR3. Germline V gene data show CDR1 as SNHLY and CDR2 as FYNNEI. CDR3 sequence: CASSDTLVTDTQYF. DNA of the CDR3: TGTGCCAGCAGTGATACACTAGTCACAGATACGCAGTATTTT.

V and J are TRBV29-1 and TRBJ1-1, with D possibly being TRBD1 (6 bases). Germline CDR1 reads SQVTM; CDR2 reads ANQGSEA. V was pared by 4 bases and J by 3 bases, with 21 bases between. The CDR3 length is 16 residues. The CDR3 nucleotides are TGCAGCGTTGTTAGTTGGACAGCGGGGGGTGACACTGAAGCTTTCTTT. Translation gives CSVVSWTAGGDTEAFF.

The rearrangement links TRBV29-1 to TRBJ2-7; maybe TRBD1 (7 bases). The CDR3 totals 12 residues. CDR1 is SQVTM, CDR2 ANQGSEA, per germline. V lost 4 bases and J lost 5, with 12 bases in between. As DNA, the CDR3 is TGCAGCGTTGGGGGCAGGGGGGACGAGCAGTACTTC. It encodes CSVGGRGDEQYF.

This chain joins TRBV3-1 (or the pseudogene TRBV3-2) and TRBJ1-6, with TRBD1 identical over 7 bases. Unmatched junction bases numbered 4, after V lost 1 base and J lost 7 bases. CDR3 length equals 15 residues. Per the germline V gene, CDR1 is LGHDT and CDR2 is YNNKEL (reference sequence). DNA for the CDR3: TGTGCCAGCAGCCAAGTAGGCAGGGGGAATTCACCCCTCCACTTT. This encodes CASSQVGRGNSPLHF.

This chain connects TRBV7-9 to TRBJ1-1; TRBD1 is a possible D gene (6 bases). Between the trimmed V and J ends, which lost 0 bases and 4 bases, there was a span of 12 bases. The germline CDR1 and CDR2 sequences are SEHNR and FQNEAQ (reference sequence). The CDR3 length is 15 residues. CDR3 amino acids: CASSLANRVATEAFF. CDR3 in DNA: TGTGCCAGCAGCTTAGCGAACAGGGTGGCCACTGAAGCTTTCTTT.

The V and J genes are TRBV19 and TRBJ1-4; tentative D call: TRBD1 (5 bases). V lost 3 bases, J lost 4 bases, and 9 bases lay in between. CDR1 is LNHDA and CDR2 is SQIVND in the germline V gene (reference sequence). This CDR3 has 14 residues. CDR3 coding DNA: TGTGCCAGTAGTATGGGCAGGGATAATGAAAAACTGTTTTTT. Its translation: CASSMGRDNEKLFF.

The chain recombines TRBV28 with TRBJ1-5; TRBD1 agrees at 9 bases. CDR1 and CDR2 from the germline V gene are MDHEN and SYDVKM. After removal of 4 bases from V and 1 base from J, the junction contained 2 bases not matched to a gene. The CDR3 has 15 residues. CDR3 sequence reads: CASSWGQGSNQPQHF. The CDR3 DNA reads TGTGCCAGCAGTTGGGGACAGGGAAGCAATCAGCCCCAGCATTTT.

This chain links TRBV5-6 with TRBJ1-5; TRBD1 agrees at 12 bases. CDR1 is SGHDT and CDR2 is YYEEEE in the germline V gene. The CDR3 is 14 residues long. V dropped 4 bases and J dropped 7; count of bases not matched to a gene: 3. CDR3 protein: CASSLGTGGQPQHF. CDR3 sequence (DNA): TGTGCCAGCAGCCTCGGGACAGGGGGCCAGCCCCAGCATTTT.

V usage is TRBV30 and J usage is TRBJ1-1, with a weak D call TRBD1 (6 bases). The V and J ends lost 5 bases and 5 bases respectively, with 15 bases between them. In germline, CDR1 is GTSNPN, CDR2 SVGIG (reference sequence). The CDR3 runs 13 residues. The CDR3 DNA reads as TGTGCCTGGGCCGCGGGGGGGCAAACTGAAGCTTTCTTT. Translating it yields CAWAAGGQTEAFF. The full variable domain, rest sourced from reference TRBV30 and TRBJ1-1, is SQTIHQWPATLVQPVGSPLSLECTVEGTSNPNLYWYRQAAGRGLQLLFYSVGIGQISSEVPQNLSASRPQDRQFILSSKKLLLSDSGFYLCAWAAGGQTEAFFGQGTRLTVV.

The chain carries TRBV19 and TRBJ1-5, with 9 bases identical to TRBD1. The CDR3 is 17 residues long. V lost 6 bases, J lost 4 bases, and 13 bases stayed unmatched. The V gene's germline CDR1 is LNHDA and CDR2 SQIVND (reference sequence). The CDR3 nucleotides are TGTGCCAGTAGGACACATAGCGGACAGGGGACAAATCAGCCCCAGCATTTT. Its translation: CASRTHSGQGTNQPQHF.

The chain employs TRBV30 and TRBJ2-7, with D possibly being TRBD1 (6 bases). Per germline, CDR1 GTSNPN and CDR2 SVGIG (reference sequence). There are 13 residues in the CDR3. V gave up 0 bases and J gave up 6 bases, with 12 bases separating them. CDR3 region: CAWSVRGGGEQYF. Here the CDR3 DNA reads TGTGCCTGGAGTGTACGTGGGGGCGGCGAGCAGTACTTC. The whole variable domain, filled in from reference TRBV30 and TRBJ2-7, reads SQTIHQWPATLVQPVGSPLSLECTVEGTSNPNLYWYRQAAGRGLQLLFYSVGIGQISSEVPQNLSASRPQDRQFILSSKKLLLSDSGFYLCAWSVRGGGEQYFGPGTRLTVT.

The chain has TRBV27 and TRBJ1-6; 7 bases fit TRBD1. Per the germline V gene, CDR1 is MNHEY and CDR2 is SMNVEV (reference sequence). This CDR3 comprises 14 residues. The V segment lost 2 bases and the J segment 6 bases; nucleotides outside the gene matches: 1. In DNA form, the CDR3 reads TGTGCCAGCAGTTTAGACAGGGCTAATTCACCCCTCCACTTT. It encodes CASSLDRANSPLHF.

The chain couples TRBV6-2 or TRBV6-3 to TRBJ1-5; D is ambiguous. This CDR3 region has 13 residues. Germline loops: CDR1 MNHEY, CDR2 SVGEGT. V shed 2 bases and J shed 3 bases, with 5 bases lying between them. The CDR3 DNA follows: TGTGCCAGCAGTTACCAGTCCAATCAGCCCCAGCATTTT. Its protein is CASSYQSNQPQHF.

V gene TRBV5-4 combines with J gene TRBJ2-5; 9 nucleotides agree with TRBD2. CDR1 is SGHNT, CDR2 YYREEE, per germline (reference sequence). The CDR3 has 14 residues. The V and J ends lost 3 bases and 3 bases, in that order; junction bases with no gene match: 3. The DNA of the CDR3 is TGTGCCAGCAGCTGGGGCGGGGGGGAAGAGACCCAGTACTTC. This encodes CASSWGGGEETQYF. The whole variable domain, remainder taken from reference TRBV5-4 and TRBJ2-5, is ETGVTQSPTHLIKTRGQQVTLRCSSQSGHNTVSWYQQALGQGPQFIFQYYREEENGRGNFPPRFSGLQFPNYSSELNVNALELDDSALYLCASSWGGGEETQYFGPGTRLLVL.

The rearrangement links TRBV9 to TRBJ2-7, with D possibly TRBD1 on 6 matching bases. With 0 bases removed from V and 0 bases from J, the gap between germline ends came to 10 bases. Germline V gene data show CDR1 as SGDLS and CDR2 as YYNGEE. The CDR3 consists of 15 residues. The CDR3: CASSVGTEASYEQYF. Here the CDR3 DNA reads TGTGCCAGCAGCGTAGGGACAGAAGCCTCCTACGAGCAGTACTTC.